This TCR beta chain originates from a study of shared clonotypes between healthy human individuals. Over several immunoSEQ plates, each subset's genomic DNA was distributed in even portions. Per the original methods: Junction-only immunoSEQ data arrived without quality scores, meaning filtering differed. Only in-frame clones appear in the TCRdb table, and some are missing; sequencing was by immunoSEQ multiplex PCR. V, J and clone size derive from that table, while D and trimming were established from the DNA sequence. The repertoire holds around 2.5 million clones, with approximately 93% as singletons. Concerning this clone itself: Its antigen is unidentified.

Germline V CDR1 and CDR2: SGHRS, YFSETQ. This CDR3 spans 16 amino acids. Trimming removed 0 bases from V and 0 bases from J, with 12 bases in between. The study, taken as a whole, reports: Four donors held 4.5% to 5% of naive CD4 clonotypes in common.

The genes are TRBV5-1 and TRBJ1-1; D ambiguous. The sample comprised naive CD4+ T cells from PBMCs. As for subset: CD45RA+ positively selected. The TCR was taken from a man aged 18-30 years in good health. Some clones in this sample may be carry-over from other donors' samples. CDR3 nucleotides: TGCGCCAGCAGCTTGGATGCCAGAAACTTGAACACTGAAGCTTTCTTT. This codes for CASSLDARNLNTEAFF.